The clone carrying this T cell receptor (beta chain) was counted at least ten times. Its target is unknown. Libraries of TCR beta came from quantitative 5'-RACE with molecular barcodes. TCRdb passed the 5' RACE reads through MiXCR, listing each CDR3 protein once. The data show about 160,000 distinct CDR3 sequences, about a sixth seen once. This sample is drawn from a study of CD8 T cells in ankylosing spondylitis. Whole-study findings and limits: In reactive arthritis synovial fluid and blood, some motif variants had been reported before. The study looked at matched synovial fluid samples from ankylosing spondylitis patients. Disease-linked clones were reported to be significantly enriched there.

Trimming shortened V by 5 bases and J by 4 bases, and 12 bases separated the two germline ends. The CDR3 contains 13 residues. This rearrangement joins TRBV12-3 or TRBV12-4 to TRBJ2-7; tentatively, D is TRBD2 (5 bases). The clonotype comes from a male donor with ankylosing spondylitis or in good health (not recorded which). Sequenced: blood, either unsorted or a sorted T cell fraction (not recorded which). The CDR3 is CASSVGSAYEQYF. In DNA, the CDR3 is TGTGCCAGCAGTGTCGGTAGCGCGTACGAGCAGTACTTC.